One sample yielded the 22 T cell receptor beta chains listed below, sequenced in a study of shared clonotypes between healthy human individuals. Only in-frame clones appear in the TCRdb table, and some are missing; sequencing was by immunoSEQ multiplex PCR. Found here are some 2,000,000 clones, approximately 96% of them singletons; the top ten hold roughly 0.13%. The sequencing input was naive CD4+ T cells sorted from blood. The subset was: CD45RA+ positively selected. The receptors stem from a man aged 18 to 30 in good health.

This rearrangement joins TRBV19 to TRBJ1-5; D not certain. This CDR3 region has 14 residues. Trimming left V 4 bases short and J 4 bases short, with 11 bases between. Germline V gene lookup returns CDR1 LNHDA and CDR2 SQIVND (reference sequence). CDR3 nucleotides: TGTGCCAGTAGTACCTACAGAACTAATCAGCCCCAGCATTTT. Translated, it gives CASSTYRTNQPQHF.

The chain employs TRBV7-2 and TRBJ2-3; 7 bases are a match to TRBD2. The length of the CDR3 is 19 residues. Germline CDR1 is SGHTA and CDR2 is FQGNSA. The V and J ends lost 1 base and 2 bases, in that order; junction bases with no gene match: 15. This CDR3 reads CASSLVGLSLAVTTDTQYF. CDR3 sequence (DNA): TGTGCCAGCAGCTTAGTGGGCTTGTCGCTAGCGGTAACCACAGATACGCAGTATTTT.

CDR3 sequence (DNA): TGTGCCAGTAGTATTCACAGAAGCTCTGAGGCCCAGTACTTC. This sequence encodes CASSIHRSSEAQYF. The chain uses TRBV19 and TRBJ2-5; D uncertain. The V end lost 3 bases, the J end lost 9 bases, and 17 bases lay between the germline ends. The germline V gene has CDR1 LNHDA and CDR2 SQIVND (reference sequence). CDR3 length equals 14 residues.

The J gene is TRBJ2-7, the V gene TRBV6-5; D possibly corresponds to TRBD1 (6 bases). The V end was cut by 6 bases, the J end by 3 bases, with 18 bases between. This CDR3 comprises 15 residues. CDR1 MNHEY and CDR2 SVGAGI come from the germline V gene. The CDR3 sequence is CASSPPRDTHYEQYF. For the CDR3, the DNA is TGTGCCAGCAGCCCACCCCGGGACACACACTACGAGCAGTACTTC.

About this clone itself: The same CDR3 is also encoded by other DNA sequences in this sample. This CDR3 reads CASSPQGAGELFF. CDR3 nucleotide sequence: TGTGCCAGCAGCCCACAGGGGGCCGGGGAGCTGTTTTTT. The V gene is TRBV11-3, the J gene TRBJ2-2, with 8 bases fitting TRBD1. This CDR3 region has 13 residues. V lost 5 bases to trimming and J lost 6 bases; unmatched junction nucleotides: 2. Germline V gene sequence: CDR1 SGHNT, CDR2 YENEEA.

The chain carries TRBV11-2 and TRBJ1-2; TRBD1 matches 9 bases. Trimming cost V 4 bases and J 4 bases; bases outside gene matches: 10. Germline CDR1 and CDR2: SGHAT and FQNNGV. The CDR3 sequence is 16 residues long. The CDR3 region has the DNA TGTGCCAGCAGCTCTGGGACAGGGTCACTTATCTATGGCTACACCTTC. It yields the protein CASSSGTGSLIYGYTF.

The rearrangement joins TRBV2 to TRBJ1-1, with D possibly TRBD1 on 6 matching bases. With 8 bases removed from V and 5 bases from J, the gap between germline ends came to 18 bases. This CDR3 contains 14 residues. Germline CDR1 SNHLY, CDR2 FYNNEI. The CDR3: CASLPGGRRTEAFF. DNA of the CDR3: TGTGCCAGCCTACCGGGGGGGCGCAGAACTGAAGCTTTCTTT.

The V and J genes are TRBV18 and TRBJ2-2; D is possibly TRBD2 (6 bases). V dropped 5 bases and J dropped 3 bases, with 10 bases sitting between them. The CDR3 has 14 amino acids. The germline V gene has CDR1 KGHSH and CDR2 LQKENI. As DNA, the CDR3 is TGTGCCAGCTCAGAATCTAGCGACACCGGGGAGCTGTTTTTT. Its protein is CASSESSDTGELFF.

The chain links TRBV5-1 to TRBJ1-6, with a weak D call TRBD1 (6 bases). The CDR3 length is 16 residues. V was pared by 4 bases and J by 6 bases, with 17 bases between. Germline CDR1 reads SGHRS; CDR2 reads YFSETQ. CDR3 protein: CASSTQPTGANSPLHF. The CDR3, as DNA: TGCGCCAGCAGCACCCAACCGACAGGCGCTAATTCACCCCTCCACTTT.

The J gene is TRBJ1-4, the V gene TRBV28; 7 nucleotides match TRBD1. Unmatched junction bases numbered 3, after V lost 6 bases and J lost 2 bases. The germline gives CDR1 MDHEN, CDR2 SYDVKM. This CDR3 contains 14 residues. The CDR3, as DNA: TGTGCCAGCAGCCAGGGGGGTACTAATGAAAAACTGTTTTTT. Its translation: CASSQGGTNEKLFF.

The rearrangement links TRBV29-1 to TRBJ2-2; 8 bases align to TRBD1. V gave up 3 bases and J gave up 6 bases; unmatched junction bases: 3. CDR3 size: 13 residues. The V gene's germline CDR1 is SQVTM and CDR2 ANQGSEA. Here the CDR3 reads CSVDQGAAGELFF. CDR3 DNA: TGCAGCGTTGACCAGGGGGCAGCCGGGGAGCTGTTTTTT.

Comments on this clone: Within the sample, other DNA sequences also encode this same CDR3. The V call is TRBV9, the J call TRBJ2-2; no clear D. There are 13 residues in the CDR3. From germline, CDR1 is SGDLS and CDR2 YYNGEE. Trimming pared 0 bases from V and 5 bases from J, leaving 5 bases between. CDR3 coding DNA: TGTGCCAGCAGCGTAGACGGAACCGGGGAGCTGTTTTTT. Protein sequence: CASSVDGTGELFF.

Written as DNA, the CDR3 is TGTGCCTCCCGGCCGGACAGCTCTGGAAACACCATATATTTT. Translated: CASRPDSSGNTIYF. The genes are TRBV10-3 and TRBJ1-3; D may be TRBD1 (6 bases). CDR3 size: 14 residues. Germline values: CDR1 ENHRY, CDR2 SYGVKD. V was pared by 11 bases and J by 0 bases, with 14 bases between.

The V and J genes are TRBV19 and TRBJ2-1, with 9 bases fitting TRBD2. The germline V gene has CDR1 LNHDA and CDR2 SQIVND (reference sequence). Losses at the gene ends were 7 bases for V and 0 bases for J; bases not matched to a gene: 10. The CDR3 is 17 amino acids. DNA for the CDR3: TGTGCCAGTACGAATAGCGGGGGCCAGAGCTCCTACAATGAGCAGTTCTTC. Its protein product is CASTNSGGQSSYNEQFF.

As concerns this clone: One junction end disagrees with the germline gene, perhaps due to a read error. The chain's CDR3 is CASSLEMGGELFF. Written as DNA, the CDR3 is TGTGCTAGCAGCTTAGAGATGGGGGGGGAGCTGTTTTTT. V usage is TRBV7-7 and J usage is TRBJ2-2; D call uncertain. Germline V gene data show CDR1 as SSHAT and CDR2 as FNYEAQ (reference sequence). The CDR3 has 13 amino acids.

The table lists this clone with a count of one. The V and J genes are TRBV4-1 and TRBJ2-1; 10 nucleotides align to TRBD1. CDR1 is MGHRA, CDR2 YSYEKL, per germline. J was trimmed by 8 bases and V by 4 bases; bases with no gene match: 17. The CDR3 consists of 18 residues. CDR3 loop: CASSPTILTGGSGHEQFF. CDR3 nucleotide sequence: TGCGCCAGCAGCCCAACCATATTGACAGGGGGCAGCGGGCATGAGCAGTTCTTC.

The chain is built from TRBV9 and TRBJ2-7, with D possibly matching TRBD2 (6 bases). Germline CDR1 and CDR2: SGDLS and YYNGEE. There are 16 residues in the CDR3. The V gene lost 0 bases and the J gene lost 2 bases, with 15 bases spanning the gap. CDR3 sequence reads: CASSVVPGSLAYEQYF. Here the CDR3 DNA reads TGTGCCAGCAGCGTAGTCCCCGGGAGCCTGGCCTACGAGCAGTACTTC.

To note about this clone: A read error may account for a junction end that differs from germline. The rearrangement uses TRBV6-6 and TRBJ2-5, with D unresolved. Germline CDR1 and CDR2: MNHNY and SVGAGI (reference sequence). The CDR3 consists of 14 residues. CDR3 DNA sequence: TGTGCCAGCAGTCAACCCCGAGGCCAAGGGACCCAGTACTTC. This gives the protein CASSQPRGQGTQYF.

The CDR3 reads CASRTRPNTEAFF. The CDR3 DNA is TGTGCCAGTAGAACACGCCCGAACACTGAAGCTTTCTTT. The genes are TRBV19 and TRBJ1-1; no firm D call. The CDR3 extends over 13 amino acids. Germline V CDR1 and CDR2: LNHDA, SQIVND (reference sequence). V lost 6 bases, J lost 1 base, and 9 bases lay in between.

This chain connects TRBV27 to TRBJ2-1; D gene unclear. The CDR3 extends over 13 amino acids. Trimming left V 1 base short and J 5 bases short, with 6 bases between. From germline, CDR1 is MNHEY and CDR2 SMNVEV (reference sequence). The CDR3 DNA sequence: TGTGCCAGCAGTTTATTCCGCAACAATGAGCAGTTCTTC. Its protein product is CASSLFRNNEQFF.

The chain uses TRBV28 and TRBJ1-2; 8 nucleotides agree with TRBD1. Germline V gene lookup returns CDR1 MDHEN and CDR2 SYDVKM. The CDR3 contains 14 residues. V shed 6 bases, J shed 4 bases, and the junction held 7 bases outside the gene matches. The DNA of the CDR3 is TGTGCCAGCAGCCGAGGACAGGGAGGCTATGGCTACACCTTC. Protein sequence: CASSRGQGGYGYTF.

The CDR3 here is CASSSIAGSSWNEQFF. As DNA, the CDR3 is TGCGCCAGCAGCTCAATAGCGGGGAGTAGTTGGAATGAGCAGTTCTTC. The chain carries TRBV5-1 and TRBJ2-1; TRBD2 matches at 8 bases. CDR3 length: 16 amino acids. With 3 bases clipped from V and 7 bases from J, the junction kept 12 bases outside the gene matches. CDR1 is SGHRS, CDR2 YFSETQ, per germline.